The rows below give T cell receptor beta chains drawn from one sample of a study of blood T cell repertoires in COVID-19. Generated by immunoSEQ multiplex PCR, the TCRdb table keeps only in-frame clones and is missing some. The sample includes approximately 110,000 clones, 65% to 90% of them seen just once. Sequenced: peripheral blood. The receptor source for this set is an elderly man with acute or convalescent COVID-19. Both conserved end residues are trimmed from each CDR3. A D gene is named only where the DNA matches it firmly.

V gene,J gene,D gene,CDR3 protein
TRBV28,TRBJ2-5,TRBD2,ASSSIIAGGETQY
TRBV7-2,TRBJ1-2,TRBD1,ASSTGTGRSGYT
TRBV7-9,TRBJ1-5,NA,ASSLAGRQPQH
TRBV6-2/TRBV6-3,TRBJ1-2,TRBD1,ASSSRDREDGYT
TRBV29-1,TRBJ2-2,NA,SVRTGNTGELF
TRBV18,TRBJ2-3,TRBD1,ASSPLTGTGGPSTDTQY
TRBV6-5,TRBJ1-1,NA,ASSREGMNTEAF
TRBV10-3,TRBJ2-2,NA,AISSAGSGELF
TRBV30,TRBJ1-3,NA,AWSPIRRRNTIY
TRBV28,TRBJ1-5,NA,ASSWGAGGNQPQH
TRBV6-6,TRBJ1-1,NA,ASSYPSATEAF
TRBV5-1,TRBJ1-4,TRBD1,ASSHGTGNEKLF
TRBV7-2,TRBJ2-1,TRBD2,ASSLRRLAGGNDEQF
TRBV29-1,TRBJ2-2,NA,SAEEGGPELF
TRBV19,TRBJ1-1,TRBD1,ASSKSDRMTF
TRBV6-5,TRBJ1-5,TRBD1,ASSYPPGQGFQPQH
TRBV7-2,TRBJ2-7,TRBD2,ASSLAGTSGRLSYEQY
TRBV5-1,TRBJ2-1,NA,ASSLDGGALKF
TRBV9,TRBJ1-3,TRBD1,ASSLSPGTGTGNTIY
TRBV30,TRBJ2-7,NA,AWSSSYEQY
TRBV9,TRBJ2-1,NA,ASSLTGSSYNEQF
TRBV11-2,TRBJ2-7,NA,ASSSLTGILEQY
TRBV30,TRBJ1-1,TRBD1,AWTGGTTEAF
TRBV12-3/TRBV12-4,TRBJ2-7,NA,ASSFLRGEQY
TRBV6-5,TRBJ1-6,NA,ASTAEEGDYSPLH
TRBV28,TRBJ2-7,TRBD1,ASSRTGPAYEQY
TRBV7-2,TRBJ2-3,TRBD1,ASSLRGPDTQY
TRBV18,TRBJ2-3,NA,ASSPLPRSGTDTQY
TRBV6-8,TRBJ2-5,TRBD1,ASSRQGQETQY
TRBV18,TRBJ2-3,NA,ASSPDRDTQY
TRBV18,TRBJ1-3,NA,ASSRRQDRSGNTIY
TRBV30,TRBJ2-7,TRBD2,AFNRGAGGSYEQY
TRBV21-1,TRBJ2-6,NA,ASRYSSGANVLT
TRBV12-3/TRBV12-4,TRBJ1-2,NA,ASSGSPQRGYT
TRBV7-9,TRBJ2-7,NA,ASSSTVIDEQY
TRBV15,TRBJ1-5,NA,ATSREAGDSNQPQH
TRBV5-1,TRBJ2-5,TRBD1,ASSGGQGLQTQY
TRBV4-1,TRBJ1-6,TRBD1,ASSLRDRGLNSPLH
TRBV7-9,TRBJ2-7,TRBD2,ASSLRGLAGYEQY
TRBV5-5,TRBJ1-3,NA,ASSRLVVPSSGNTIY
TRBV4-1,TRBJ1-5,TRBD1,ASSHHRGQPQH
TRBV28,TRBJ2-4,TRBD2,ASSLPGLAVNIQY
TRBV6-5,TRBJ2-7,NA,ASRVVGLGGEQY
TRBV5-1,TRBJ2-7,NA,ASSRVGDEQY